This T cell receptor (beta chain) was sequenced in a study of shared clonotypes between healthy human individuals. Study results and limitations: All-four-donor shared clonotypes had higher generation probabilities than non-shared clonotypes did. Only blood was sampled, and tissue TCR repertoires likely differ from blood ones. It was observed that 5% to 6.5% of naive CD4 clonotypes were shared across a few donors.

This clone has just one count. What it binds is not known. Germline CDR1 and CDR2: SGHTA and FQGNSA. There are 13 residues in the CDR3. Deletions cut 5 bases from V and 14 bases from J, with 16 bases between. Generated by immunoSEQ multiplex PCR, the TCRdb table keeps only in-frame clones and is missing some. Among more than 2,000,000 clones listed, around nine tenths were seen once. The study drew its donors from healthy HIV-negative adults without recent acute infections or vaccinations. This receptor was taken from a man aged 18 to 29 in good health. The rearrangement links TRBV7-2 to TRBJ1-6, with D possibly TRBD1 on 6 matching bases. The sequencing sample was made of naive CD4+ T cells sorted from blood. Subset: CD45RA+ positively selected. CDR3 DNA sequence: TGTGCCAGCAGCCAAGGGGGTAGTAGGGCCCTCCACTTT. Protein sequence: CASSQGGSRALHF.